This T cell receptor beta chain was observed in a study of blood T cell repertoires in COVID-19. For the study at large: From T cells, B-cell-depleted T cells, or PBMCs came the material, which was cDNA or gDNA.

Original handling: Estimation of nucleated cell counts was performed using reference gene primer amplification. The protocol was immunoSEQ multiplex PCR, while the TCRdb copy is restricted to in-frame clones and leaves out a portion. V, J and clone size were drawn from that table, and D and trimming were deduced from the DNA. This table has approximately 280,000 clones, approximately 83% appearing once. Input material: peripheral blood. This receptor was obtained from a woman aged 25 to 39 who had recovered from COVID-19.

DNA for the CDR3: TGTGCCAGCAGCTTATGGAGGGGGCAAAACACCTACAATGAGCAGTTCTTC. Encoded protein: CASSLWRGQNTYNEQFF. The V and J genes are TRBV7-9 and TRBJ2-1; TRBD1 might be the D (7 bases). The CDR3 contains 17 residues. V lost 2 bases to trimming and J lost 2 bases, with 16 bases between them. Per the germline V gene, CDR1 is SEHNR and CDR2 is FQNEAQ (reference sequence).